The 28 T cell receptor beta chains below were found in one sample sequenced in a study of tissue T cells after allogeneic stem cell transplantation. Produced via immunoSEQ multiplex PCR; TCRdb's table is partial and in-frame only. The sample contains 9,500 or so clones, around 40% of which appear only once. The time point: mouse harvest day 7 after allogeneic transplant. Tail vein injection delivered 10^7 T-cell-depleted bone marrow cells and 10^6 splenic CD5+ T cells. Sequenced: skin. Receptor source: a female BALB/c mouse given C57BL/6 T cells with graft-versus-host disease after an allogeneic hematopoietic cell transplant.

In its sample, this clone was seen a few times. Gene names and germline match the mouse. The missing CDR3 end, 1 residue past where the read stops, is filled in from the germline J gene. This sample also contains other DNA sequences that code for the same CDR3. The chain carries TRBV26 and TRBJ2-5; 9 nucleotides line up with TRBD1. Trimming cost V 6 bases and J 4 bases; bases outside gene matches: 2. Per germline, CDR1 KGHPV and CDR2 FQNQEV (reference sequence). The length of the CDR3 is 13 residues. The sequenced part of the CDR3 DNA is TGTGCCAGCAGCCGACAGGGGGAAGACACCCAGTAC. It codes for CASSRQGEDTQY. The CDR3 as a whole reads CASSRQGEDTQYF.

In its sample, this clone ranks as medium-sized. Genes here carry mouse names. The read terminates 1 residue before the CDR3 end, so the remaining end is supplied by the germline J gene. This chain connects TRBV1 to TRBJ1-2, with TRBD1 matching over 7 bases. The CDR3 contains 17 residues. The V and J ends lost 3 bases and 4 bases, in that order; junction bases with no gene match: 14. Germline lookup yields CDR1 NSQYPW and CDR2 LRSPGD (reference sequence). Incomplete CDR3 DNA: TGCACCTGCAGTGCCCCCTCGACAGGGCGGATGGTCTCCGACTACACC. This encodes CTCSAPSTGRMVSDYT. The whole CDR3 protein reads CTCSAPSTGRMVSDYTF.

This clone was counted between two and nine times. Gene names denote mouse genes. The read ends 1 residue before the CDR3 terminus; that terminus is restored from the germline J gene. This chain connects TRBV13-3 to TRBJ2-5; TRBD1 matches 7 bases. This CDR3 region has 14 residues. The V gene's germline CDR1 is NNHDY and CDR2 SYVADS. Trimming at V came to 4 bases and at J to 0 bases, leaving 2 bases not matched to a gene. The covered CDR3 bases are TGTGCCAGCAGTCGGGACAGTAACCAAGACACCCAGTAC. Translated: CASSRDSNQDTQY. The entire CDR3 sequence reads CASSRDSNQDTQYF.

Notes on this clone: Genes here carry mouse names. The DNA ends 1 residue before the CDR3 does, and the rest of the CDR3 is filled in from the germline J gene. V is TRBV26 and J is TRBJ2-7; TRBD1 aligns across 7 bases. Unmatched junction bases numbered 2, after V lost 6 bases and J lost 3 bases. The CDR3 covers 12 residues. Germline CDR1 and CDR2: KGHPV and FQNQEV (reference sequence). CDR3 DNA (partial): TGTGCCAGCAGGCGGGACAGCTATGAACAGTAC. It is translated as CASRRDSYEQY. The CDR3 in its entirety is CASRRDSYEQYF. The variable domain in full, with the rest retrieved from reference TRBV26 and TRBJ2-7, is NSKVIQTPRYLVKGQGQKAKMRCIPEKGHPVVFWYQQNKNNEFKFLINFQNQEVLQQIDMTEKRFSAECPSNSPCSLEIQSSEAGDSALYLCASRRDSYEQYFGPGTRLTVL.

Remarks on this clone: Germline and genes: mouse. The read falls 1 residue short of the CDR3 end, and the missing part is taken from the germline J gene. At the DNA level, this CDR3 is encoded by other sequences in the same sample as well. V gene TRBV23 combines with J gene TRBJ1-1. The CDR3 runs 13 residues. Per germline, CDR1 KGHTA and CDR2 FQNQQP. The part of the CDR3 DNA that was read is TGCTCCAGCAGTCAAGGCCAAAACACAGAAGTCTTC. Encoded protein: CSSSQGQNTEVF. The whole CDR3 sequence is CSSSQGQNTEVFF. Full variable domain (remainder filled in from reference TRBV23 and TRBJ1-1): DAAVTQKPRYLIKMKGQEAEMKCIPEKGHTAVFWYQQKQSKELKFLIYFQNQQPLDQIDMVKERFSAVCPSSSLCSLGIRTCEAEDSALYLCSSSQGQNTEVFFGKGTRLTVV.

On this clone itself: Gene labels here are mouse ones. Coverage ceases 1 residue before the CDR3 finishes, and the germline J gene fills in the end. The gene calls are TRBV26 and TRBJ2-4; TRBD2 aligns across 9 bases. Germline lookup yields CDR1 KGHPV and CDR2 FQNQEV (reference sequence). This CDR3 comprises 15 residues. V trimming: 5 bases; J trimming: 0 bases; junction bases outside the gene matches: 3. The CDR3 DNA, read in part, is TGTGCCAGCAGTTTTGACTGGGGGAGTCAAAACACCTTGTAC. Protein sequence: CASSFDWGSQNTLY. The full CDR3 protein is CASSFDWGSQNTLYF.

As concerns this clone: Each gene name is a mouse one. The DNA ends 1 residue before the CDR3 does, and the rest of the CDR3 is filled in from the germline J gene. The chain carries TRBV13-2 and TRBJ1-1; D is unclear. Germline V gene data show CDR1 as NNHNN and CDR2 as SYGAGS (reference sequence). V was clipped by 0 bases and J by 0 bases, with 3 bases between them. The CDR3 contains 13 residues. Partial CDR3 DNA: TGTGCCAGCGGTGATGCATCAAACACAGAAGTCTTC. Translated, it gives CASGDASNTEVF. The CDR3 in full is CASGDASNTEVFF.

By proportion, this clone is medium-sized. The gene symbols are mouse symbols. The sequenced part of the CDR3 DNA is TGTGCTAGCAGTCAATCGGTGGGGGCCTCTGGAAATACGCTCTAT. This encodes CASSQSVGASGNTLY. The complete CDR3 sequence is CASSQSVGASGNTLYF. This chain connects TRBV21 to TRBJ1-3, with a tentative D call TRBD1 (6 bases). The read ends 1 residue early relative to the CDR3; the germline J gene fills the gap. TRBV21 is assigned to the ORF class and has an uncertain function. Trimming took off 0 bases at V and 1 base at J, with 10 bases between the two ends. This CDR3 region has 16 residues.

Turning to this clone: The genes are named according to mouse. Read sequence stops 1 residue before the CDR3 end, and the germline J gene provides the missing end. The chain carries TRBV23 and TRBJ2-5; the table's TRBD2 call for D was not verified on the DNA. The CDR3 spans 13 residues. The germline V gene encodes CDR1 KGHTA and CDR2 FQNQQP. CDR3: CSSSQSGEDTQYF. The CDR3 bases that were read are TGCTCCAGCAGTCAATCTGGGGAGGACACCCAGTAC.

This clone was detected a few times. Gene names and germline refer to mouse. The read finishes 1 residue shy of the CDR3 end, and the germline J gene is used to complete it. This sequence joins TRBV23 and TRBJ1-2; the D call in the table, TRBD1, was not verified against the DNA. The CDR3 spans 14 residues. Germline V gene data show CDR1 as KGHTA and CDR2 as FQNQQP. The CDR3 DNA, read in part, is TGCTCCAGCAGTCAATCTAGAGGGGACTCCGACTACACC. This encodes CSSSQSRGDSDYT. The whole CDR3 reads CSSSQSRGDSDYTF. Drawing the rest from reference TRBV23 and TRBJ1-2, the complete variable domain is DAAVTQKPRYLIKMKGQEAEMKCIPEKGHTAVFWYQQKQSKELKFLIYFQNQQPLDQIDMVKERFSAVCPSSSLCSLGIRTCEAEDSALYLCSSSQSRGDSDYTFGSGTRLLVI.

For this clone: The gene names given are mouse names. The observed sequence ends 1 residue before the CDR3 terminus, with the missing tail filled in from the germline J gene. The chain recombines TRBV19 with TRBJ1-2, with 11 bases aligning to TRBD1. The length of the CDR3 is 16 residues. Germline V CDR1 and CDR2: FNHDT, SITEND (reference sequence). With V trimmed by 1 base and J by 0 bases, 2 bases remained unmatched. The CDR3 reads CASSIRDRGANSDYTF. The DNA read from the CDR3 is TGTGCCAGCAGTATAAGGGACAGGGGGGCAAACTCCGACTACACC.

By its share, this clone is medium-sized. Gene names refer to mouse genes. The read ends 1 residue early relative to the CDR3; the germline J gene fills the gap. The genes are TRBV29 and TRBJ2-7; D call uncertain. V was shortened by 3 bases and J by 3 bases, with 6 bases between the two germline ends. CDR1 is MSHET and CDR2 is SYDVDS in the germline V gene. The CDR3 spans 12 residues. CDR3 bases read: TGTGCTAGCAGTTTCCCTTTCTATGAACAGTAC. Its translation is CASSFPFYEQY. The entire CDR3 protein reads CASSFPFYEQYF.

About this clone: Gene names and germline match the mouse. The observed sequence ends 1 residue before the CDR3 terminus, with the missing tail filled in from the germline J gene. The chain combines TRBV13-3 with TRBJ1-1; TRBD1 matches at 7 bases. Germline CDR1 reads NNHDY; CDR2 reads SYVADS. The trim removed 2 bases at V and 0 bases at J, leaving 1 base unmatched. There are 14 residues in the CDR3. The CDR3 bases that were read are TGTGCCAGCAGTGAGGGGACAGCAAACACAGAAGTCTTC. As protein: CASSEGTANTEVF. The whole CDR3 sequence is CASSEGTANTEVFF.

This clone was seen a few times. Gene names denote mouse genes. The read comes to an end 1 residue before the CDR3 does, leaving the germline J gene to fill in the end. The chain couples TRBV13-1 to TRBJ1-4; D ambiguous. Trimming took off 1 base at V and 0 bases at J, with 7 bases between the two ends. The germline V gene encodes CDR1 NSHNY and CDR2 SYGAGN. CDR3 length equals 15 residues. This CDR3 reads CASSDRPISNERLFF. CDR3 DNA (partial): TGTGCCAGCAGTGATAGACCAATTTCCAACGAAAGATTATTT.

This clone is labeled medium-sized. These gene names are mouse names. The CDR3 extends 1 residue past the end of the read, so its final part is completed from the germline J gene. This chain uses TRBV19 with TRBJ2-7, with D unresolved. V gave up 4 bases and J gave up 3 bases, with 5 bases separating them. This CDR3 spans 11 amino acids. Germline assignment: CDR1 FNHDT and CDR2 SITEND (reference sequence). CDR3 sequence: CASSLDYEQYF. CDR3 bases read: TGTGCCAGCAGTCTGGACTATGAACAGTAC.

This clone has more than one count but fewer than ten. The gene names given are mouse names. CDR3 sequence reads: CASSRRDWGGYEQYF. Partial CDR3 DNA: TGTGCCAGCAGCCGCCGGGACTGGGGGGGTTATGAACAGTAC. This chain connects TRBV4 to TRBJ2-7; 13 bases agree with TRBD2. With the read ending 1 residue before the CDR3 end, the germline J gene is used to fill in that end. This CDR3 has 15 amino acids. Unmatched junction bases numbered 5, after V lost 5 bases and J lost 4 bases. In germline, CDR1 is LGHDT, CDR2 YNNKQL (reference sequence).

This clone occurred a few times. The genes and germline here are from mouse. Read coverage stops 1 residue before the CDR3 terminus; the germline J gene supplies the remainder. The chain combines TRBV26 with TRBJ2-7, with D tentatively TRBD1 (6 bases). Germline V gene lookup returns CDR1 KGHPV and CDR2 FQNQEV (reference sequence). Trimming cost V 4 bases and J 0 bases, with 10 bases left between them. This CDR3 region has 14 residues. CDR3 DNA, as far as it was read: TGTGCCAGCAGTCGGGGACAAAGCTCCTATGAACAGTAC. This gives the protein CASSRGQSSYEQY. The entire CDR3 protein reads CASSRGQSSYEQYF.

This clone has just a few counts. Gene and germline names: mouse. CDR3 DNA, as far as it was read: TGTGCCAGCAGCCAAGAGGTAGGGGGGGCTGAGCAGTTC. Translated, it gives CASSQEVGGAEQF. The entire CDR3 protein reads CASSQEVGGAEQFF. The chain joins TRBV5 to TRBJ2-1, with D perhaps given as TRBD1 or TRBD2 (6 bases each). The CDR3 end lies 1 residue beyond the end of the read and is filled in from the germline J gene. Trimming removed 0 bases from V and 7 bases from J, with 10 bases in between. This CDR3 is 14 amino acids long. Germline values: CDR1 LGHNA, CDR2 YNLKQL (reference sequence).

For this clone: Germline and genes here are mouse. Coverage ceases 1 residue before the CDR3 finishes, and the germline J gene fills in the end. J is TRBJ1-3 and V is TRBV3; 7 positions match TRBD1. The V gene end was trimmed by 6 bases and the J gene end by 2 bases; junction bases not matched to a gene: 1. The CDR3 consists of 13 residues. Germline CDR1 is SNHLY and CDR2 is FYNGKV (reference sequence). The covered CDR3 bases are TGTGCCAGCAGTCAGGGGGCTGGAAATACGCTCTAT. This codes for CASSQGAGNTLY. The entire CDR3 protein reads CASSQGAGNTLYF.

Note on this clone: Mouse germline and gene names are used. The read ends 1 residue early relative to the CDR3; the germline J gene fills the gap. This chain connects TRBV19 to TRBJ2-4, with 9 bases lining up with TRBD1. The V gene end was trimmed by 5 bases and the J gene end by 1 base; junction bases not matched to a gene: 5. The CDR3 totals 15 residues. Germline V gene data show CDR1 as FNHDT and CDR2 as SITEND (reference sequence). The CDR3 DNA, read in part, is TGTGCCAGCAGGGGACAGGGTCGGGGTCAAAACACCTTGTAC. Amino acid sequence: CASRGQGRGQNTLY. The entire CDR3 protein is CASRGQGRGQNTLYF.

This clone appeared a few times. The gene names given are mouse names. The read terminates 1 residue before the CDR3 end, so the remaining end is supplied by the germline J gene. V and J are TRBV23 and TRBJ2-2; the table's D call of TRBD1 was not tested on the DNA. The CDR3 runs 14 residues. Looked up from germline, CDR1 is KGHTA and CDR2 is FQNQQP. The CDR3 protein is CSSSRDRATGQLYF. The part of the CDR3 DNA that was read is TGCTCCAGCAGCCGGGACAGGGCCACCGGGCAGCTCTAC.

About this clone itself: The genes are named according to mouse. The CDR3 is CTCSAEAHSGNTLYF. Incomplete CDR3 DNA: TGCACCTGCAGTGCAGAGGCCCATTCTGGAAATACGCTCTAT. This chain connects TRBV1 to TRBJ1-3; no clear D gene. Read coverage stops 1 residue before the CDR3 terminus; the germline J gene supplies the remainder. V was pared by 0 bases and J by 0 bases, with 6 bases between. The CDR3 has 15 amino acids. CDR1 and CDR2 (germline): NSQYPW, LRSPGD (reference sequence).

On this clone: The gene symbols are mouse symbols. Read sequence stops 1 residue before the CDR3 end, and the germline J gene provides the missing end. The J gene is TRBJ2-3, the V gene TRBV12-1; D might be TRBD2 (5 bases). The ends were cut back, 3 bases at V and 1 base at J, with 7 bases in the middle. From germline, CDR1 is SGHSN and CDR2 HYEKVE. CDR3 length equals 13 residues. The covered CDR3 bases are TGTGCCAGCTCTGGCTGGGGTGCAGAAACGCTGTAT. The encoded protein is CASSGWGAETLY. The CDR3, in full, reads CASSGWGAETLYF. Full variable domain (missing parts from reference TRBV12-1 and TRBJ2-3): DSGVVQSPRHIIKEKGGRSVLTCIPISGHSNVVWYQQTLGKELKFLIQHYEKVERDKGFLPSRFSVQQFDDYHSEMNMSALELEDSAMYFCASSGWGAETLYFGSGTRLTVL.

This clone was recorded a few times. Gene names refer to mouse genes. The CDR3 is CASSQGAGQLYF. CDR3 DNA, as far as it was read: TGTGCCAGCTCTCAGGGGGCCGGGCAGCTCTAC. This chain uses TRBV12-1 with TRBJ2-2; maybe TRBD1 (6 bases). The CDR3 goes on 1 residue after the read ends, and that part is filled in from the germline J gene. The CDR3 spans 12 residues. Per the germline V gene, CDR1 is SGHSN and CDR2 is HYEKVE. Trimming took 2 bases from V and 6 from J, leaving 6 bases between them.

On this clone itself: These gene names are mouse names. CDR3 DNA (partial): TGTGCCAGCAGTCCCGGGACAGGGTGGGAAACGCTGTAT. Amino acids: CASSPGTGWETLY. Given in full, the CDR3 is CASSPGTGWETLYF. The chain uses TRBV26 and TRBJ2-3; the match to TRBD1 covers 9 bases. Read coverage stops 1 residue before the CDR3 terminus; the germline J gene supplies the remainder. In germline, CDR1 is KGHPV, CDR2 FQNQEV (reference sequence). The V and J ends lost 4 bases and 6 bases, in that order; junction bases with no gene match: 5. The length of the CDR3 is 14 residues.

This clone has only one observation. Mouse names are used for the genes. With the read ending 1 residue before the CDR3 end, the germline J gene is used to fill in that end. The gene calls are TRBV3 and TRBJ2-1, with 7 bases aligning to TRBD1. Per germline, CDR1 SNHLY and CDR2 FYNGKV (reference sequence). The CDR3 runs 13 residues. V lost 6 bases, J lost 3 bases, and 2 bases stayed unmatched. Here the CDR3 reads CASRGTVYAEQFF. The sequenced part of the CDR3 DNA is TGTGCCAGCAGGGGGACAGTCTATGCTGAGCAGTTC.

A remark on this clone: Germline and genes here are mouse. The read halts 1 residue ahead of the CDR3 end, with the missing end drawn from the germline J gene. The genes are TRBV26 and TRBJ2-7, with 10 nucleotides matching TRBD1. V shed 2 bases, J shed 7 bases, and the junction held 2 bases outside the gene matches. CDR1 KGHPV and CDR2 FQNQEV come from the germline V gene (reference sequence). This CDR3 is 13 amino acids long. The CDR3 protein is CASSLGTGAEQYF. The covered CDR3 bases are TGTGCCAGCAGTCTGGGGACAGGGGCCGAACAGTAC. Drawing the rest from reference TRBV26 and TRBJ2-7, the complete variable domain is NSKVIQTPRYLVKGQGQKAKMRCIPEKGHPVVFWYQQNKNNEFKFLINFQNQEVLQQIDMTEKRFSAECPSNSPCSLEIQSSEAGDSALYLCASSLGTGAEQYFGPGTRLTVL.

With respect to this clone: Gene names refer to mouse genes. The sequence runs out 1 residue before the end of the CDR3; the remainder is reconstructed from the germline J gene. The chain uses TRBV16 and TRBJ1-2; D is ambiguous. The CDR3 is 13 residues long. Per the germline V gene, CDR1 is SGHSA and CDR2 is FRNQAP. The V and J ends lost 4 bases and 1 base respectively, with 7 bases between them. Incomplete CDR3 DNA: TGTGCAAGCAGCTCCCGAGGAAACTCCGACTACACC. Translation: CASSSRGNSDYT. The whole CDR3 reads CASSSRGNSDYTF.